This is a list of T cell receptor beta chains from one sample in a study of CD8+ T cells in alopecia areata. Profiled with immunoSEQ multiplex PCR; TCRdb holds only in-frame clones, not every one. The data contain about 200,000 clones, approximately 60% of them seen just once; the ten biggest clones take up roughly 5.3%. The specimen was CD8+ T cells sorted from blood. The receptor source for this set is a human donor in good health. Both conserved end residues are part of each CDR3. The D gene is left open where the match is weak. Only some rows state a clone size, as once, few, many or a class for expanded clones.

TGCAGCGTCACCGGGACAGGGGGCTTTGAAGAAAAACTGTTTTTT	CSVTGTGGFEEKLFF	TRBV29-1	TRBJ1-4	NA	TRBD1
TGTGCCAGCAGCCCTACGGGGGGAGCTAGCCCAGAGTACTTC	CASSPTGGASPEYF	TRBV7-8	TRBJ2-5	NA	TRBD2
TGCGCCAGCAGTGGGGGCCTCACAGATACGCAGTATTTT	CASSGGLTDTQYF	TRBV10-2	TRBJ2-3	few	NA
TGTGCCTGGAGTCGGGTCCGAATGAACACTGAAGCTTTCTTT	CAWSRVRMNTEAFF	TRBV30	TRBJ1-1	few	NA
TGTGCCAGCAGCCCGGACAGCCAAGAGACCCAGTACTTC	CASSPDSQETQYF	TRBV5-6	TRBJ2-5	NA	NA
TGTGCCACCAGCTCGAACAGCGCCGGGTCAGCCAAAAACATTCAGTACTTC	CATSSNSAGSAKNIQYF	TRBV15	TRBJ2-4	NA	NA
TGCAGCGTTGACATTGGGGGGGGGCAAGAGACCCAGTACTTC	CSVDIGGGQETQYF	TRBV29-1	TRBJ2-5	NA	TRBD2
TGCAGTGCTAGAGACGGGTACGAGCAGTACTTC	CSARDGYEQYF	TRBV20-1	TRBJ2-7	NA	NA
TGTGCCAGTAGTATGTCACAGAGCACAGATACGCAGTATTTT	CASSMSQSTDTQYF	TRBV19	TRBJ2-3	NA	NA
TGTGCCAGCACCCCGGGGATCCCTAATTCACCCCTCCACTTT	CASTPGIPNSPLHF	TRBV6-5	TRBJ1-6	few	NA
TGTGCCAGCTCAACAGGGAGTTACGAGCAGTACTTC	CASSTGSYEQYF	TRBV5-6	TRBJ2-7	NA	NA
TGTGCCAGCAGCACCGACAGGGGGAACGAGCAGTACTTC	CASSTDRGNEQYF	TRBV11-2	TRBJ2-7	few	TRBD1
TGTGCCAGCAGTCAAGCAGAATTACTTTCACCCCTCCACTTT	CASSQAELLSPLHF	TRBV6-1	TRBJ1-6	NA	NA
TGTGCCACCAGCAGAGATAGGGGACTGAACACTGAAGCTTTCTTT	CATSRDRGLNTEAFF	TRBV15	TRBJ1-1	NA	NA
TGTGCCAGCAGCTCACCGGCAGGGAAGGGGTATTTT	CASSSPAGKGYF	TRBV7-6	TRBJ2-3	NA	NA
TGCGCCAGCAGCTTGGAGACAGGGGCGAGCAGTTATAGCAATCAGCCCCAGCATTTT	CASSLETGASSYSNQPQHF	TRBV5-1	TRBJ1-5	NA	TRBD1
TGTGCCTGGAGAGGGGGATCGGAGACCCAGTACTTC	CAWRGGSETQYF	TRBV30	TRBJ2-5	NA	NA
TGCAGCGTCCAAGAAGGGGGCAATCAGCCCCAGCATTTT	CSVQEGGNQPQHF	TRBV29-1	TRBJ1-5	NA	NA
TGCAGCGTCCTTACCCAGGGCCCCCGCGGGGATACGCAGTATTTT	CSVLTQGPRGDTQYF	TRBV29-1	TRBJ2-3	NA	NA
TGTGCCAGCAGTGAAGGACAGTTCAATCAGCCCCAGCATTTT	CASSEGQFNQPQHF	TRBV2	TRBJ1-5	NA	NA
TGTGCCAGCAGCTCCTACGAGGTCTCCTACGAGCAGTACTTC	CASSSYEVSYEQYF	TRBV13	TRBJ2-7	NA	NA
TGCAGCGTGCCGGGACAGGGGCAAGTTGAGCAGTTCTTC	CSVPGQGQVEQFF	TRBV29-1	TRBJ2-1	NA	TRBD1
TGTGCCAGCAGCTTGGGGACTCTCGAGCCCCAGCATTTT	CASSLGTLEPQHF	TRBV13	TRBJ1-5	NA	NA
TGCAGCGTAATCTTCGGGACGGCCGGACCTGAAGCTTTCTTT	CSVIFGTAGPEAFF	TRBV29-1	TRBJ1-1	few	NA
TGTGCCAGCAGTCTGGGCCCGTACGGGACCCAGTACTTC	CASSLGPYGTQYF	TRBV27	TRBJ2-5	NA	NA
TGTGCCAGCAGCGCGGGTGGTGAAAAACTGTTTTTT	CASSAGGEKLFF	TRBV9	TRBJ1-4	NA	NA